This section outlines one TCR beta chain sequence together with its context. Its specificity is not known. Donors were ostensibly healthy at sampling, although undocumented immune exposures were probable. This sample is part of a study of cytomegalovirus exposure and HLA in healthy donors. Study-level results: Altogether, some 170 TCR beta chains were recorded as cytomegalovirus-associated. DRB1 showed the most TCR associations and HLA-C the fewest in a later analysis, as rates varied by HLA locus. Later on, analysis showed that most CMV-associated TCR beta chains appeared to be HLA-restricted.

60 Vbeta and 13 Jbeta primers were used in PCR. Generated by immunoSEQ multiplex PCR, the TCRdb table keeps only in-frame clones and is missing some. The specimen's table records some 130,000 clones. The clonotype was recovered from a man younger than 35 in good health and CMV-seronegative. Sequencing was done on a sample of PBMCs.

In nucleotides, the CDR3 is TGTGCCAGCAGCGCCAATGCTAAGACGCAGTATTTT. This gives the protein CASSANAKTQYF. The V gene is TRBV9, the J gene TRBJ2-3; no firm D call. The CDR3 extends over 12 amino acids. From germline, CDR1 is SGDLS and CDR2 YYNGEE. Trimming left V 3 bases short and J 9 bases short, with 11 bases between.